The 7 T cell receptor beta chains given below trace back to one sample, sequenced in a study of T cell repertoires in cytomegalovirus infection. Using its own MiXCR run on the reads, TCRdb lists one record per CDR3 protein. The sample shows roughly 320,000 distinct CDR3 sequences, more than 8% of them seen only once. The sample taken for sequencing was PBMCs. Receptors originate from a human donor in good health (CMV status not recorded). Some clones in this sample may be carry-over from other donors' samples.

The rearrangement joins TRBV7-9 to TRBJ2-1; D remains ambiguous. The CDR3 runs to 14 residues. The germline V gene encodes CDR1 SEHNR and CDR2 FQNEAQ (reference sequence). V was shortened by 1 base and J by 9 bases, with 13 bases between the two germline ends. CDR3 coding DNA: TGTGCCAGCAGCTTAGGTGGGGTAGTCGGTGAGCAGTTCTTC. It translates to CASSLGGVVGEQFF.

This sequence joins TRBV6-2 or TRBV6-3 and TRBJ2-1, with D perhaps matching TRBD2 (6 bases). Germline V gene data show CDR1 as MNHEY and CDR2 as SVGEGT. This CDR3 has 14 amino acids. V was shortened by 5 bases and J by 4 bases, with 12 bases between the two germline ends. The CDR3 region is CASSRRRGYNEQFF. CDR3 coding DNA: TGTGCCAGCAGTAGGAGGAGGGGATACAATGAGCAGTTCTTC.

This clonotype appeared many times. The chain links TRBV4-3 to TRBJ2-4; TRBD1 matches at 9 bases. Germline values: CDR1 LGHNA, CDR2 YSLEER. CDR3 length equals 18 residues. After removal of 1 base from V and 6 bases from J, the junction contained 13 bases not matched to a gene. The CDR3 DNA reads as TGCGCCAGCAGCCAAGTACCAAGGACAGGGGCATCGGGAAACATTCAGTACTTC. Translated: CASSQVPRTGASGNIQYF.

This clonotype was seen a few times. The CDR3 spells CASSPGGTLKIGYTF. For the CDR3, the DNA is TGCGCCAGCAGCCCAGGGGGGACTCTAAAAATAGGCTACACCTTC. The rearrangement joins TRBV4-1 to TRBJ1-2, with 7 nucleotides matching TRBD1. The CDR3 runs to 15 residues. V shed 4 bases and J 8 bases; nucleotides not matched to a gene: 13. Looked up from germline, CDR1 is MGHRA and CDR2 is YSYEKL.

The chain recombines TRBV19 with TRBJ2-7; TRBD2 aligns across 9 bases. Germline trimming cut 10 bases from V and 3 bases from J; bases unmatched to any gene: 4. The CDR3 extends over 12 amino acids. CDR1 is LNHDA, CDR2 SQIVND, per germline (reference sequence). Here the CDR3 reads CATGGGDYEQYF. Here the CDR3 DNA reads TGTGCCACCGGCGGGGGGGACTACGAGCAGTACTTC.

The sample holds a few counts of this clonotype. This chain joins TRBV5-6 and TRBJ1-2; 7 bases fit TRBD1. After removal of 3 bases from V and 4 bases from J, the junction contained 12 bases not matched to a gene. CDR3 length: 16 amino acids. Germline lookup yields CDR1 SGHDT and CDR2 YYEEEE. CDR3 residues: CASSSQGDSGLYGYTF. The DNA for the CDR3 is TGTGCCAGCAGCTCGCAGGGGGACAGCGGCCTCTATGGCTACACCTTC.

This clonotype was seen ten or more times. The gene calls are TRBV7-2 and TRBJ2-1; 8 bases align to TRBD1. The CDR3 totals 16 residues. Trimming removed 5 bases from V and 6 bases from J; junction bases left unmatched: 12. The germline V gene has CDR1 SGHTA and CDR2 FQGNSA. The DNA of the CDR3 is TGTGCCAGCAGCCGTCCCGGGACAGGCATCTCCAATGAGCAGTTCTTC. This encodes CASSRPGTGISNEQFF.